This TCR beta chain was retrieved from a study of cytomegalovirus exposure and HLA in healthy donors (dated by TCRdb to 2016 to 2017). Describing the broader study: According to an earlier analysis of a few hundred of the donors, 150 million to 200 million T cells yielded over 90 million unique TCR beta sequences and 250 to 350 Gb of sequence data. Roughly 300 gigabases of sequencing data and around 80 million unique TCR sequences made up an early release that covered approximately 650 HLA-typed donors. Of the roughly 400 genotyped donors, 75% to 85% were placed in the genetic ancestry cluster associated with self-reported Caucasian donors. The study aimed to test whether cataloging public T cell receptors could reveal signatures of past pathogen exposure. Using immunosequencing, the study profiled T cell repertoires from about 620 subjects and related those repertoires to cytomegalovirus serostatus. Along with the approximately 670-subject first cohort, a separate validation cohort of roughly 110 different subjects was used. High-throughput TCR immunosequencing, statistical association of individual TCRs with disease status, and machine learning were combined to predict cytomegalovirus infection status. In a later analysis, previously published TCR beta repertoires from fewer than 750 donors were re-analyzed and high-resolution HLA genotyping was added so that TCR occurrence patterns could be studied. In the later analysis, no new phenotypic data were used to find candidate immune exposures; instead, reliance was placed on TCR beta sequences and their occurrence across donors. An earlier analysis of several hundred of the donors applied high-throughput TCR beta sequencing to assess whether each TCR beta V gene segment acted as functional or pseudogenic. Alongside the repertoire data, information on donor age, sex, ethnicity and CMV serostatus was compiled. Genome-wide SNP genotypes for about three fifths of the roughly 700 donors were used in a later genetic analysis, which treated that subset as a discovery cohort. Every repertoire in the discovery cohort had been generated on one and the same sequencing platform. Both class I and class II loci were covered by HLA typing, at four-digit resolution. The number of donors typed differed by locus, with about 620-630 for A, B, C, DRB1 and DQB1, 522 for DQA1, over 600 for DPA1, and some 440 for DPB1. Roughly 5 DR-DQ haplotypes were handled as single units for association and clustering, since linkage in the cohort was strong. Among 350 to 400 genotyped donors of the cohort, an average of around 240,000 unique TCR beta nucleotide sequences were sequenced per donor, 15% to 20% of them non-productive. The research as a whole found: Presence/absence analyses assumed roughly uniform sequencing depth across donors, an assumption that may not hold. Specific HLA alleles were associated with more than 15,000 TCR beta sequences at a false discovery rate of 0.05 in a later analysis. Linkage disequilibrium might explain the correlated functional status among segregating V segments, but an unknown experimental factor could not be excluded. Most TCR sequences were observed very rarely across donors, whereas some public TCRs were present in many individuals. A further reported finding was that TCR beta sequences accurately predicted the HLA-A and HLA-B alleles for most subjects in the first cohort. Some IMGT-functional V segments, including TRBV6-2 and TRBV6-3, could not be distinguished by the 87-base-pair reads and were therefore excluded. According to a later analysis, most CMV-associated TCR beta chains appeared to be HLA-restricted, and the HLA associations seemed to be driven largely by CMV exposure. Because counts were too low, more than 15 rarely observed V segments, including chromosome 9 orphons, were left out of the earlier analysis of a few hundred of the donors. A later genetic analysis associated a missense DCLRE1C variant with V-gene and J-gene trimming of TCR beta chains, and an independent cohort replicated the association. The study listed approximately 150 TCR beta chains as associated with cytomegalovirus. Because some donors lacked HLA typing at each locus, the association tests relied only on the typed subset. The sequencing pipeline was judged likely to have produced a cluster of highly shared sequence variants as a technical artifact. A later analysis found that TCR association rates varied across HLA loci, with DRB1 alleles showing the most associated TCRs and HLA-C alleles the fewest. In a later analysis, HLA-associated TCR beta chains showed more clonal expansion and lower generation probabilities than non-associated chains that were equally common. CMV serostatus was the only immune exposure information available for the cohort. In both the original and validation cohorts, the classifier was reported to diagnose cytomegalovirus status with high specificity and sensitivity. In an earlier analysis of about 600 of the donors, most TCR beta V segments appeared in productive rearrangements about 90% or about 30% of the time, broadly matching IMGT annotations. Only TCR beta chains were sequenced in this cohort, and the absence of alpha or paired-chain data limited detectable features. According to the authors, the approach could potentially be generalized to other disease states and immunological phenotypes. When HLA alleles, especially DR and DQ, strongly co-occurred, TCR associations were difficult to assign to individual alleles. In vitro tests confirmed that three of the cytomegalovirus-associated TCR beta chains recognize cytomegalovirus antigens. A later analysis reported that several top co-occurrence clusters appeared linked to parvovirus B19, influenza, CMV and Epstein-Barr virus. In a later genetic analysis, fewer N-insertions in productive TCRs were reported among donors in an Asian-associated ancestry cluster than the 666-donor mean.

In regard to this clone: The antigen this receptor binds is unknown. No base-level quality is on record; no much larger clone is a single base apart.

In total, approximately 700 healthy bone marrow donors made up the cohort. At the time of sampling, all cohort members were nominally healthy, though unrecorded immune exposures were likely present. The donor tested CMV seronegative and was one of the 352 seronegative cohort members. Each donor provided a peripheral blood sample, and peripheral blood mononuclear cells were used for TCR beta sequencing. The Qiagen DNeasy Blood Extraction Kit was used to extract genomic DNA from the blood cell samples. The method behind the library was the immunoSEQ multiplex PCR assay. The multiplex PCR relied on a mix of 60 forward primers for TCR Vbeta segments and 13 reverse primers for TCR Jbeta segments. The CDR3 region of rearranged TCR beta genes was amplified from genomic DNA by a multiplex PCR assay. On the Illumina HiSeq System, the amplified TCR beta libraries were sequenced as 87-base-pair reads. From the authors' description of their analysis: Across the roughly 700 repertoires, a later analysis counted 60 million to 90 million unique TCR beta chains, roughly 11 million of which were shared by at least two donors. Raw reads were error-corrected and collapsed into unique sequences with a nearest-neighbor algorithm that merged closely related sequences to remove PCR and sequencing errors. To assign V, D and J gene segments, CDR3 sequences were aligned to IMGT reference sequences. For a sequence to be retained, a match of at least six nucleotides to both a V gene segment and a J gene segment was required. A rearrangement counted as productive if the CDR3 had no stop codons and remained in frame with V and J, and every other rearrangement counted as non-productive. Following IMGT convention, CDR3 was defined as the stretch from the second conserved V-encoded cysteine to the conserved J-encoded phenylalanine. In an earlier analysis of 587 of the donors, sequences lacking an unambiguous match to a single V gene segment were excluded. In an earlier analysis of a few hundred of the donors, V segments were called functional above 56.7% productive rearrangements and were called segregating when the between-donor standard deviation exceeded 5%. To diagnose cytomegalovirus status from the catalog of TCR beta chain sequences, a statistical classification framework was built. V and J gene assignment, in a later analysis, came from comparing TCR nucleotide sequences with IMGT/GENE-DB human TR gene sequences. Using the TCRdist pipeline, a later analysis assigned CDR3 sequences along with most-parsimonious VDJ recombination scenarios. In a later analysis, each TCR beta chain was defined by its CDR3 amino acid sequence together with its V-gene family, and reads lacking a unique V-gene family were excluded. In a later analysis, fewer than 600 highly shared, low-generation-probability nucleotide sequences were removed to address suspected cross-contamination and a sequencing artifact. A later analysis calculated a clonal expansion index for each public chain from normalized within-repertoire ranks of inferred template counts. In a later analysis, generation probabilities were computed using a VDJ recombination model fitted to out-of-frame rearrangements, and the results were checked against IGoR. In a later analysis, TCR-TCR, TCR-HLA and TCR-CMV co-occurrence was scored with hypergeometric tests, and a repertoire-size bias correction was applied to TCR pairs. To estimate false discovery rates, a later analysis permuted the HLA or CMV assignments 20 times. In a later analysis, co-occurring TCRs were grouped using DBSCAN, and TCRdist sequence similarity was added for clustering within HLA-allele-positive subsets. Repertoires with fewer than 30,000 or more than 120,000 public chains were left out of co-occurrence clustering, as were five repertoires with anomalous nucleotide sharing. The table comes from immuneACCESS by way of TCRdb, which keeps in-frame sequences with V and J called. Part of the clones is missing from these tables; in studies checked, under half for an unresolved V gene and the rest for unknown reasons. The D gene and trimming were derived from the DNA, and the V and J assignments and clone size from that table. Present in this sample are about 170,000 clones, around 85% of which were seen just once. The ten largest clones capture 1% of the sample.

The CDR3 contains 12 residues, cysteine and phenylalanine counted. Of all the DNA, just the CDR3 is kept, 36 bases in frame from base 1. V loses 3 bases of germline sequence and J loses 2 bases, and the interval between the two ends is 3 bases. The germline V gene (reference sequence) gives CDR1 as SEHNR and CDR2 as FQNEAQ. This chain joins TRBV7-9 to TRBJ2-3, with no confident D gene call. The sequencing input was PBMCs. This sequence was found in a boy younger than 10 in good health and CMV-seronegative. For the CDR3, the sequence is CASSFYTDTQYF. The DNA sequence follows: TGTGCCAGCAGCTTTTACACAGATACGCAGTATTTT.